Listed here is a single T cell receptor beta chain. This CDR3 has 14 amino acids. V was cut by 5 bases and J by 0 bases, with 10 bases left in between. Germline CDR1 reads MGHDK; CDR2 reads SYGVNS. This specimen belongs to a study of shared clonotypes between healthy human individuals. The DNA input per sorted-subset replicate PCR was around 200 ng, corresponding to some 27,000 T cell genomes. Clones were read by immunoSEQ multiplex PCR, and TCRdb kept only the in-frame ones, dropping some. The data hold roughly 640,000 clones, with approximately 79% observed a single time. The receptor's source is a woman aged 30 to 39 in good health. The genes are TRBV25-1 and TRBJ2-5; D not certain. Sequencing input: memory CD4+ T cells sorted from blood. Subset defined: CD45RA-negative fraction. This CDR3 reads CASSSRVYQETQYF. The CDR3 bases are TGTGCCAGCAGTTCTCGGGTGTACCAAGAGACCCAGTACTTC.